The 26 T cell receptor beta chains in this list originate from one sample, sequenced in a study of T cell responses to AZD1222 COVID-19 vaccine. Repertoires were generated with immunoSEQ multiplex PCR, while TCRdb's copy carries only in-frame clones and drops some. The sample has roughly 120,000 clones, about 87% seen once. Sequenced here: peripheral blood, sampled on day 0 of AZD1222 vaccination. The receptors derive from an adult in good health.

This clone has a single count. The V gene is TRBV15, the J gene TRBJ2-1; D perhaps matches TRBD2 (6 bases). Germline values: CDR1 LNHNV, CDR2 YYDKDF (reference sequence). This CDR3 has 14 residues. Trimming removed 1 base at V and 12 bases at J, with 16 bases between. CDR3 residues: CATSRAGSGTMQFF. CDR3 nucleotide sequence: TGTGCCACCAGCAGAGCGGGTAGCGGCACTATGCAGTTCTTC.

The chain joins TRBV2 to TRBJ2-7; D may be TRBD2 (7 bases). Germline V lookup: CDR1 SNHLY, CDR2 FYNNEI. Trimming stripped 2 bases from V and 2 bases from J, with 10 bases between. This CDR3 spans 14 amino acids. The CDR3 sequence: CASSEWEGAYEQYF. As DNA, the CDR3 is TGTGCCAGCAGTGAATGGGAGGGGGCCTACGAGCAGTACTTC.

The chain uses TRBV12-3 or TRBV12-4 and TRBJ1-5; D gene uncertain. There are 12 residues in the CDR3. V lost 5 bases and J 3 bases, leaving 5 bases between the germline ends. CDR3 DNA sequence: TGTGCCAGCAGTCCCTCCAATCAGCCCCAGCATTTT. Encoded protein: CASSPSNQPQHF.

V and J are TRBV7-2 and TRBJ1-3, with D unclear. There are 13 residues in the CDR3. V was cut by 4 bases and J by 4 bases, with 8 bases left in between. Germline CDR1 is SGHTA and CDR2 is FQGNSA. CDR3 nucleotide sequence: TGTGCCAGCAGCTACGAACTCGGAAACACCATATATTTT. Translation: CASSYELGNTIYF.

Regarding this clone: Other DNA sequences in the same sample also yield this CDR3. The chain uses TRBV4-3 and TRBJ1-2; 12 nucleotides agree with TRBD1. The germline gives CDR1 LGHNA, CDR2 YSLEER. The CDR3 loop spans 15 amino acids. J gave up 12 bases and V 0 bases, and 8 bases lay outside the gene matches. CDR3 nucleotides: TGCGCCAGCAGCCAAGATGGGACAGGGGGCCGGTTGCACACCTTC. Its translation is CASSQDGTGGRLHTF.

CDR3 loop: CASSIRKGYRGGRMSSPLHF. The CDR3 nucleotides are TGTGCCAGTAGTATTCGGAAGGGGTATCGGGGAGGCAGGATGAGTTCACCCCTCCACTTT. The J gene is TRBJ1-6, the V gene TRBV19, with a tentative D call TRBD1 (5 bases). This CDR3 region has 20 residues. Germline V lookup: CDR1 LNHDA, CDR2 SQIVND (reference sequence). Trimming removed 3 bases from V and 9 bases from J, with 30 bases in between.

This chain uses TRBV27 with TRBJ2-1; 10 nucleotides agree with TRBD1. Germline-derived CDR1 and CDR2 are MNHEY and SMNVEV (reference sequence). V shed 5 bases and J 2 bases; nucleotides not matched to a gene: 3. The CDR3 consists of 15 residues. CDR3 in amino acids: CASSPGTGAYNEQFF. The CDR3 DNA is TGTGCCAGCAGTCCCGGGACAGGGGCCTACAATGAGCAGTTCTTC.

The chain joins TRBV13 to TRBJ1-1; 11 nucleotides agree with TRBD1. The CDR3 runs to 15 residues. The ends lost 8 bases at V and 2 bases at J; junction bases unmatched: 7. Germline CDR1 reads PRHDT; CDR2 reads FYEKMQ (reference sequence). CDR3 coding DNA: TGTGCCAGCGAGGGACAGGGGGGGATCAACACTGAAGCTTTCTTT. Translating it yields CASEGQGGINTEAFF.

The CDR3: CASSRGLSTDTQYF. CDR3 nucleotides: TGTGCCAGCAGCCGAGGACTTAGCACAGATACGCAGTATTTT. The chain carries TRBV6-2 or TRBV6-3 and TRBJ2-3, with D possibly matching TRBD2 (5 bases). The CDR3 sequence is 14 residues long. From germline, CDR1 is MNHEY and CDR2 SVGEGT. V gave up 6 bases and J gave up 0 bases, with 10 bases separating them.

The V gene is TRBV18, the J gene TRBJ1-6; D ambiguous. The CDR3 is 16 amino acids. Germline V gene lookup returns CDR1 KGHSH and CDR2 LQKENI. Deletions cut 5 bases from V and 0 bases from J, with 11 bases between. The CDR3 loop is CASSMTASSYNSPLHF. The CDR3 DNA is TGTGCCAGCTCAATGACCGCGAGCTCCTATAATTCACCCCTCCACTTT. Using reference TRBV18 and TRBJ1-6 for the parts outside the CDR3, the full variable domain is NAGVMQNPRHLVRRRGQEARLRCSPMKGHSHVYWYRQLPEEGLKFMVYLQKENIIDESGMPKERFSAEFPKEGPSILRIQQVVRGDSAAYFCASSMTASSYNSPLHFGNGTRLTVT.

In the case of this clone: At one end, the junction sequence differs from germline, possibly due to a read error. CDR3 nucleotides: TGTGCCAGCAGTCGGCGGGGGAACACCGAAGCTTTCTTT. Protein: CASSRRGNTEAFF. The V gene is TRBV13, the J gene TRBJ1-1; possibly TRBD1 for D (5 bases). Looked up from germline, CDR1 is PRHDT and CDR2 is FYEKMQ (reference sequence). The CDR3 contains 13 residues.

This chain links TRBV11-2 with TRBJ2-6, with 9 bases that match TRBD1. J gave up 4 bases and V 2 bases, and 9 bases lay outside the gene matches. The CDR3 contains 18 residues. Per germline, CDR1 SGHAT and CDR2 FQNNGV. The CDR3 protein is CASSLRGQGLSGANVLTF. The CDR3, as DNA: TGTGCCAGCAGCTTAAGAGGACAGGGGCTTTCGGGGGCCAACGTCCTGACTTTC.

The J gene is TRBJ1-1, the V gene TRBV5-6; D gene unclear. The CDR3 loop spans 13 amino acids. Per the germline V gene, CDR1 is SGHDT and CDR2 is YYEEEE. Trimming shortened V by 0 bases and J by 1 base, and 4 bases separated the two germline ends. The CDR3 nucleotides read TGTGCCAGCAGCTTGGGGGGGAACACTGAAGCTTTCTTT. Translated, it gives CASSLGGNTEAFF.

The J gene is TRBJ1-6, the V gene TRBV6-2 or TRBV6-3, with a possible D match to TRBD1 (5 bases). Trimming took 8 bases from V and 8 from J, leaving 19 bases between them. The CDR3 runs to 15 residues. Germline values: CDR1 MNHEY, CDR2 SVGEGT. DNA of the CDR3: TGTGCCAGCCGCCTTCCCGCAGGGAATTATTCACCCCTCCACTTT. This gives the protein CASRLPAGNYSPLHF.

The CDR3 here is CASSLRTGGLGGYTF. The CDR3 DNA reads TGTGCCAGCAGCTTAAGGACAGGGGGCTTAGGTGGCTACACCTTC. The chain has TRBV7-6 and TRBJ1-2; 11 positions match TRBD1. This CDR3 spans 15 amino acids. In germline, CDR1 is SGHVS, CDR2 FNYEAQ. With V trimmed by 2 bases and J by 7 bases, 6 bases remained unmatched.

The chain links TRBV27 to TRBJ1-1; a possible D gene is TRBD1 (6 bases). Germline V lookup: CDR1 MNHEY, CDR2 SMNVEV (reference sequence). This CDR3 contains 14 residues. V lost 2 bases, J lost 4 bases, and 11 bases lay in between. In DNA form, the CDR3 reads TGTGCCAGCAGTTTACTACAGGGCGGCACTGAAGCTTTCTTT. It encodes CASSLLQGGTEAFF.

CDR3 sequence: CASSEGLAGGTGELFF. The CDR3 coding sequence is TGTGCCAGCAGTGAAGGGCTAGCGGGAGGCACCGGGGAGCTGTTTTTT. The chain recombines TRBV25-1 with TRBJ2-2; 11 bases are shared with TRBD2. The CDR3 totals 16 residues. The junction had 3 bases not matched to a gene; V was cut back by 2 bases and J by 4 bases. Germline V CDR1 and CDR2: MGHDK, SYGVNS.

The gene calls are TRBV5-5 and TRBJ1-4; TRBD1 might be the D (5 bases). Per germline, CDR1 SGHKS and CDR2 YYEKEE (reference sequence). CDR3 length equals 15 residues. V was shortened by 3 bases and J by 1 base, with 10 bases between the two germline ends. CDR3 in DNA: TGTGCCAGCAGCTCGTACGGGGGAACTAATGAAAAACTGTTTTTT. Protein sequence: CASSSYGGTNEKLFF.

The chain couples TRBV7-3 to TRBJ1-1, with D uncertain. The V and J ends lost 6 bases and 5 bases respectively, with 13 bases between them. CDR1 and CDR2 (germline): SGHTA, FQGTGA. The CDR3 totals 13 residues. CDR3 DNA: TGTGCCAGCAGTCTCTCTCCCGGGACTGAAGCTTTCTTT. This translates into CASSLSPGTEAFF.

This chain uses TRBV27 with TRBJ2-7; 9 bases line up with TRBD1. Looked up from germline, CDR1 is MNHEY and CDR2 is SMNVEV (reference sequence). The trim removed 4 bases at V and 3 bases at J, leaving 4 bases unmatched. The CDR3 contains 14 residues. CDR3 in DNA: TGTGCCAGCAGTTCTCCGGGACAGGGCTACGAGCAGTACTTC. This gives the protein CASSSPGQGYEQYF.

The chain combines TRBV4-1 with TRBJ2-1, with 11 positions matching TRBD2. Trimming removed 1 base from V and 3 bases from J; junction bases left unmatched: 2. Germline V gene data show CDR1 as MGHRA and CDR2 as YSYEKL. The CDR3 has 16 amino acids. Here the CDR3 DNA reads TGCGCCAGCAGCCAAGGACTAGCGGGGATCTACAATGAGCAGTTCTTC. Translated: CASSQGLAGIYNEQFF.

The CDR3 region is CASSPPGAGNYGYTF. CDR3 sequence (DNA): TGTGCCAGCAGCCCTCCCGGGGCTGGTAACTATGGCTACACCTTC. This rearrangement joins TRBV9 to TRBJ1-2; D perhaps matches TRBD1 (5 bases). From germline, CDR1 is SGDLS and CDR2 YYNGEE. V shed 4 bases and J shed 1 base, with 14 bases lying between them. The CDR3 runs 15 residues.

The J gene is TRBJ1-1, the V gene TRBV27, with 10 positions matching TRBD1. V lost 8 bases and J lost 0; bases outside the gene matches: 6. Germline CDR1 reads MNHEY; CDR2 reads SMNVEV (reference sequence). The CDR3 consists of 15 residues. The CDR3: CASSRQGAMNTEAFF. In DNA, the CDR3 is TGTGCCAGCTCCAGACAGGGGGCTATGAACACTGAAGCTTTCTTT.

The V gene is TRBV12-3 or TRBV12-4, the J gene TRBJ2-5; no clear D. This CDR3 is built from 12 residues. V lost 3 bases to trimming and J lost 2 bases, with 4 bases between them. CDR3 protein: CASSFIQETQYF. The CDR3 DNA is TGTGCCAGCAGTTTTATTCAAGAGACCCAGTACTTC.

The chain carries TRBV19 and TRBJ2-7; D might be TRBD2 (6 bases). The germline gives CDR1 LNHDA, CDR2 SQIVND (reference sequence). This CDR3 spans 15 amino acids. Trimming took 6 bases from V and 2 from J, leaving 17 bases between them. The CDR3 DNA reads TGTGCCAGTAGCCTCTCCTTGGGACTGGCCTACGAGCAGTACTTC. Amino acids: CASSLSLGLAYEQYF.

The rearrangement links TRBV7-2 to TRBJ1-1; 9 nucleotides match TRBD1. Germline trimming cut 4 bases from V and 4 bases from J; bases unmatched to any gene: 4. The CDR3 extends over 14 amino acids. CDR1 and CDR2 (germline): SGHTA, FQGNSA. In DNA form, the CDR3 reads TGTGCCAGCAGCTCGGACAGGGGCGTCACTGAAGCTTTCTTT. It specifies CASSSDRGVTEAFF.